The clone carrying this T cell receptor beta chain was seen at least ten times. Its antigen is not identified. This record belongs to a study of Graves' ophthalmopathy and Graves' hyperthyroidism. Where ophthalmopathy was present, donors had moderate-to-severe activity, CAS ≥3, NOSPECS ≥4 and duration under 3 months. Thyroid ultrasound, orbital computed tomography, TRAb, serum thyroxine and clinical symptoms formed the basis of diagnosis. PBMCs were density-gradient isolated from about 9.6 ml fresh blood. The authors amplified TCR beta CDR3 regions, and they did so from RNA transcripts for repertoire sequencing. An opening RT-PCR round employed HTBI primers and preceded a second-round multiplex PCR. From the multiplex PCR reads, TCRdb called clonotypes with MiXCR, one entry per CDR3 protein. The repertoire holds 200,000 to 250,000 distinct CDR3 sequences, with 25% to 30% as singletons. The CDR3 length is 14 residues. The V gene lost 0 bases and the J gene lost 0 bases, with 6 bases spanning the gap. Germline V gene lookup returns CDR1 SGDLS and CDR2 YYNGEE.

Findings and limits, study-wide: A 13-signature model separated ophthalmopathy from stable hyperthyroidism, reaching about 90% sensitivity and about 81% specificity cross-validated.

This chain joins TRBV9 and TRBJ2-5; D is undetermined. The receptor comes from a man over 45 with Graves' ophthalmopathy. Sample: peripheral blood. The CDR3 loop reads CASSVGLYQETQYF. CDR3 in DNA: TGTGCCAGCAGCGTAGGACTGTACCAAGAGACCCAGTACTTC.